This TCR beta chain is from a study of beta chain features in type 1 diabetes (dated by TCRdb to between 2017 and 2018). About the study as a whole: No differences in mean age, gender distribution, total cell number or subset yield were found between patients and healthy donors. A total of 90 million to 140 million sorted cells were examined across all samples, and RNA yield correlated strongly with the number of cells per subset. The study compared TCRB repertoires of sorted circulating CD4+ T cell subsets between recently diagnosed type 1 diabetes patients and matched healthy donors. Naive and central memory subsets were obtained from all 30 or so donors, but regulatory and stem cell-like memory subsets were isolated from only 8 patients and roughly 8 healthy donors. The study at large found these results: PCR may preferentially amplify shorter templates, but because patient and control samples were amplified and corrected together, any resulting skew would affect both groups equally. In all four CD4+ subsets, TCRB CDR3 length was moderately but significantly shorter in type 1 diabetes patients. Only small numbers of individuals were included in the HLA sub-analyses, which left unresolved whether HLA type had any influence on TCRB rearrangement. Because cDNA rather than genomic DNA was sequenced, highly expressing activated cells could have been over-represented, although no difference in activation and CD3 levels was found between groups. The naive, central memory and regulatory TCRB repertoires appeared to resemble one another more closely among patients than among healthy donors. At VDJ recombination sites, type 1 diabetes patients had fewer insertions and more deleted nucleotides, which implies abnormalities in thymic rearrangement.

This clone was counted between two and nine times. It has no known antigen specificity. Per-base qualities were not stored, and no clone one base away is much larger. The germline V gene (reference sequence) specifies LNHNV as CDR1 and YYDKDF as CDR2. The germline V end is reduced by 5 bases and the J end by 3 bases; junction bases left unmatched: 13. Including the terminal cysteine and phenylalanine, the CDR3 comprises 16 residues. Of the read, only the CDR3 DNA is kept; its 48 bases are in frame from base 1. Each donor gave one peripheral blood draw, averaging about 100 mL, which was collected into heparinised tubes. Naive, central memory, regulatory and stem cell-like memory CD4+ T cells were sorted on a BD FACSAria II using a panel including CD45RO, CCR7, CD25, CD127, CD95 and CD27. Every sorted population had a purity above 98%. PBMCs were isolated immediately by Lymphoprep density gradient centrifugation and stained directly without culture. To minimize batch effects, samples were stained and sorted in pairs, one healthy donor with one patient per experiment.

The High Capacity cDNA Reverse Transcription Kit was used to reverse transcribe all of the isolated RNA, meaning that expressed TCRB transcripts were what got sequenced. Deep immunoSEQ sequencing was applied to naive, central memory and regulatory T cell samples, giving an average of roughly 3.6 million total reads per sample. Sorted cells were lysed in RLT buffer, and RNA was extracted using DNase-treated RNeasy Micro or Mini kits according to cell number. To prevent cross-contamination, each cell subset was processed individually, whereas patient and healthy donor samples were processed jointly. TCRB sequences were amplified from cDNA with the immunoSEQ multiplex PCR, producing 87-bp fragments spanning the CDR3 region. Sequencing of the amplicons was performed on the Illumina HiSeq platform. The source study handled its data this way. PCR bias was computationally corrected using synthetic template baselines, reads within Hamming distance 2 were collapsed, and singletons that could not be merged were discarded. Reads were aligned against IMGT to assign V, D and J genes, CDR3 length and insertions or deletions at six rearrangement sites. Within each subset, clonotype counts were normalized to sorted cell number, after which true diversity and Gini coefficients were computed with the tcR R package. The overlap coefficient, calculated on TCRB nucleotide sequences, was used to measure repertoire sharing. Out-of-frame TCRB sequences from naive cells were analyzed to stand in for the pre-selection repertoire. Held by TCRdb, this immuneACCESS table contains in-frame sequences only and omits some clones. Under half of the omission traces to an unresolved V gene where checked; the cause of the rest is unknown. V and J calls and clone size are copied from that table; D and trimming were computed from the DNA. The sample data list roughly 500,000 clones, and roughly 30% of these were observed just once. 0.05% to 0.07% of the sample rests with the top ten.

This sequence was found in a man between 18 and 29 years old in good health. The V gene is TRBV15 and the J gene is TRBJ2-7; TRBD1 aligns with 7 central bases. The sequencing input was naive CD4+ T cells from blood. The sample's cell subset or site, from its label and the paper: true naive CD4+ T cells. The CDR3 protein sequence reads: CATSDRAYGTDYEQYF. The base sequence is TGTGCCACCAGCGATAGAGCTTACGGGACAGACTACGAGCAGTACTTC.